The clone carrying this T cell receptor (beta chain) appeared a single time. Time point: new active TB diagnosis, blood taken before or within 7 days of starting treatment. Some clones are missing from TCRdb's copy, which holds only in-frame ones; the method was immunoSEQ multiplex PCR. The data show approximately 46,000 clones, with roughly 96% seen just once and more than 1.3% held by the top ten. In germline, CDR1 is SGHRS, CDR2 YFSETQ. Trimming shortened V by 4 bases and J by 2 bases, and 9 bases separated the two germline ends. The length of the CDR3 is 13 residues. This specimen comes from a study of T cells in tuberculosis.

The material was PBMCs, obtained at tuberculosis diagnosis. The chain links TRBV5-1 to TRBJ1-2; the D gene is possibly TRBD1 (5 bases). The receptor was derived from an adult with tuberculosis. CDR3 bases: TGCGCCAGCAGCCCGGACATAAACTATGGCTACACCTTC. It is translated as CASSPDINYGYTF.